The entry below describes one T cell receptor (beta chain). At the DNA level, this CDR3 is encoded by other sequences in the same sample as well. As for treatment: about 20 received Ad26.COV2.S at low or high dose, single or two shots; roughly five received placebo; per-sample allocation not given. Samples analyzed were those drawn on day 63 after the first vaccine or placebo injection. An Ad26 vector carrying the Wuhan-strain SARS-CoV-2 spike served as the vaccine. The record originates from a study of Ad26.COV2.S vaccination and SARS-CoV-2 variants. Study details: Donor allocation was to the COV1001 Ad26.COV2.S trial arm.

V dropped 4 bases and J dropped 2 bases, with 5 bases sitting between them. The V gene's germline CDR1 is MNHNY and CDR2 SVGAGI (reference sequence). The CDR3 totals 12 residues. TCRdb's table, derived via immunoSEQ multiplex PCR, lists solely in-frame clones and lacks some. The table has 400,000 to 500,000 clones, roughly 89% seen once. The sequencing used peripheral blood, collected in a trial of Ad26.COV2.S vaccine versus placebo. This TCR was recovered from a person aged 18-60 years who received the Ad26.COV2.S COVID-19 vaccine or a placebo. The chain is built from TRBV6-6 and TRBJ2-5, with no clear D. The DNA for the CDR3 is TGTGCCAGCAGTTCAATACAAGAGACCCAGTACTTC. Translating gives CASSSIQETQYF.